This passage covers 4 T cell receptor beta chains from one sample sequenced in a study of T cells in Graves' hyperthyroidism and ophthalmopathy. RNA transcripts gave rise to amplified TCR beta CDR3 regions. The HTBI set primed first-round TCR CDR3 RT-PCR. From the multiplex PCR reads, TCRdb called clonotypes with MiXCR, one entry per CDR3 protein. Altogether over 500,000 distinct CDR3 sequences are present, over 35% being singletons, with the ten largest covering roughly 45%. Sequenced: peripheral blood or thyroid tissue (not recorded which). These receptors all stem from an adult woman with Graves' disease, either hyperthyroidism or ophthalmopathy (not recorded which).

This clonotype has ten or more counts. The rearrangement uses TRBV15 and TRBJ1-4; possibly TRBD1 for D (5 bases). Germline V lookup: CDR1 LNHNV, CDR2 YYDKDF (reference sequence). The CDR3 sequence is 12 residues long. With 1 base removed from V and 8 bases from J, the gap between germline ends came to 5 bases. The CDR3 nucleotides are TGTGCCACCAGCAGAGGGGGGGAAAAACTGTTTTTT. Residues: CATSRGGEKLFF. Looking up the rest from reference TRBV15 and TRBJ1-4 gives the full variable domain: DAMVIQNPRYQVTQFGKPVTLSCSQTLNHNVMYWYQQKSSQAPKLLFHYYDKDFNNEADTPDNFQSRRPNTSFCFLDIRSPGLGDTAMYLCATSRGGEKLFFGSGTQLSVL.

This clonotype was picked up many times. This chain uses TRBV19 with TRBJ1-1; 7 nucleotides agree with TRBD1. Germline V gene lookup returns CDR1 LNHDA and CDR2 SQIVND (reference sequence). This CDR3 is built from 12 residues. Losses at the gene ends were 3 bases for V and 10 bases for J; bases not matched to a gene: 5. Here the CDR3 DNA reads TGTGCCAGTAGTATGAGGGCAGGGGGAGCTTTCTTT. Residues: CASSMRAGGAFF.

This rearrangement joins TRBV2 to TRBJ2-5; 9 bases align to TRBD2. CDR1 is SNHLY, CDR2 FYNNEI, per germline. V was pared by 5 bases and J by 0 bases, with 4 bases of the junction left unmatched. The CDR3 has 15 residues. The CDR3 nucleotides are TGTGCCAGCAGTTCCCGGACTAGCGACCAAGAGACCCAGTACTTC. It codes for CASSSRTSDQETQYF. The full variable domain, rest sourced from reference TRBV2 and TRBJ2-5, is EPEVTQTPSHQVTQMGQEVILRCVPISNHLYFYWYRQILGQKVEFLVSFYNNEISEKSEIFDDQFSVERPDGSNFTLKIRSTKLEDSAMYFCASSSRTSDQETQYFGPGTRLLVL.

The chain couples TRBV15 to TRBJ1-1, with TRBD1 identical over 9 bases. J lost 9 bases, V lost 0 bases, and 2 bases had no gene match. This CDR3 region has 13 residues. The germline V gene encodes CDR1 LNHNV and CDR2 YYDKDF (reference sequence). The CDR3 nucleotides read TGTGCCACCAGCAGAGAGGGACAGGGAAAAGCTTTCTTT. Amino acids: CATSREGQGKAFF.